The rows below give T cell receptor beta chains drawn from one sample of a study of patients and donors after allogeneic stem cell transplantation. Each CDR3 protein is one row after TCRdb ran MiXCR on the RT-PCR reads. The sample has about 89,000 distinct CDR3 sequences; around 46% are singletons. The sequenced sample consisted of blood, either unsorted or a sorted T cell fraction (not recorded which). These receptors all come from a human donor who was either an allogeneic HSCT recipient or a stem cell or donor lymphocyte infusion donor (not recorded which). It is not recorded whose cells these are; they may come from a transplant donor. Both conserved end residues are trimmed from each CDR3.

V: TRBV5-6; J: TRBJ1-5; CDR3: ASSLVGDQPQH
V: TRBV28; J: TRBJ1-5; CDR3: ASSGYTYSNQPQH
V: TRBV12-5; J: TRBJ1-5; CDR3: ASGFVSNQPQH
V: TRBV7-6; J: TRBJ1-2; CDR3: ASSSSLGGPYGYT
V: TRBV18; J: TRBJ1-1; CDR3: ASSPRELNTEAF
V: TRBV18; J: TRBJ1-1; CDR3: ASSRGQEPYEAF
V: TRBV12-3/TRBV12-4; J: TRBJ2-1; CDR3: ASSTSAETRYNEQF
V: TRBV28; J: TRBJ1-1; CDR3: ASTPGAASAEAF
V: TRBV6-2/TRBV6-3; J: TRBJ1-5; CDR3: ASSRRQGANQPQH
V: TRBV28; J: TRBJ2-1; CDR3: ASSLNGPPAYNEQF
V: TRBV28; J: TRBJ1-2; CDR3: ASSTGTGRDYGYT
V: TRBV29-1; J: TRBJ2-7; CDR3: SVEGWAVTGGEQY
V: TRBV15; J: TRBJ1-3; CDR3: ATSSPGGRSGNTIY
V: TRBV5-1; J: TRBJ1-5; CDR3: ASSLAPGNQPQH
V: TRBV24-1; J: TRBJ2-2; CDR3: ATSGPLTSGLNTGELF
V: TRBV7-3; J: TRBJ1-5; CDR3: ASSLTADSNQPQH
V: TRBV7-9; J: TRBJ1-2; CDR3: ASSLGWTGGSAYGYT
V: TRBV5-5; J: TRBJ1-5; CDR3: ASSLLGAGSQPQH
V: TRBV20-1; J: TRBJ2-7; CDR3: SAGGRERYYEQY
V: TRBV6-6; J: TRBJ1-1; CDR3: ASSRDRVLNTEAF
V: TRBV20-1; J: TRBJ1-2; CDR3: SASRDGYT
V: TRBV20-1; J: TRBJ1-5; CDR3: SARDILDQPQH
V: TRBV9; J: TRBJ1-4; CDR3: ASSVGGFGEKLF
V: TRBV11-2; J: TRBJ1-2; CDR3: ASSLVVWRYGYT
V: TRBV6-2/TRBV6-3; J: TRBJ2-7; CDR3: ASSHSYEQY
V: TRBV6-5; J: TRBJ1-1; CDR3: ASRTAMNTEAF
V: TRBV20-1; J: TRBJ1-2; CDR3: SARVTDRGDGYT
V: TRBV27; J: TRBJ1-1; CDR3: ASSGTGVYGTEAF
V: TRBV6-4; J: TRBJ2-7; CDR3: ASSVDRDSYEQY
V: TRBV7-2; J: TRBJ1-3; CDR3: ASSSWTGGPGNTIY
V: TRBV6-5; J: TRBJ1-2; CDR3: ASSSPPGQADYGYT
V: TRBV7-9; J: TRBJ1-5; CDR3: ASRKRTEGARQPQH
V: TRBV6-5; J: TRBJ1-1; CDR3: ASSYGAGNTEAF
V: TRBV3-1; J: TRBJ1-4; CDR3: ASSQDPAGAGGEKLF
V: TRBV18; J: TRBJ1-2; CDR3: ASSPSSGRGYT
V: TRBV20-1; J: TRBJ2-3; CDR3: SAEWTSGYSTDTQY
V: TRBV11-2; J: TRBJ1-1; CDR3: GSSPRGRGAF
V: TRBV6-5; J: TRBJ1-4; CDR3: ASSPVGGRVFEKLF
V: TRBV12-3/TRBV12-4; J: TRBJ1-1; CDR3: ASRQNTEAF
V: TRBV20-1; J: TRBJ2-3; CDR3: SAERAYGGDTQY
V: TRBV2; J: TRBJ1-5; CDR3: ASNRARDNQPQH
V: TRBV29-1; J: TRBJ1-1; CDR3: SVEAQGRYTEAF
V: TRBV7-3; J: TRBJ2-4; CDR3: ASSPGQGATQY
V: TRBV4-3; J: TRBJ1-6; CDR3: ASSQEGNSPLH
V: TRBV29-1; J: TRBJ1-2; CDR3: SVDSREGYT
V: TRBV7-2; J: TRBJ2-5; CDR3: ASSRSSQETQY
V: TRBV6-5; J: TRBJ1-3; CDR3: ASSYADQGNTIY
V: TRBV29-1; J: TRBJ1-2; CDR3: SGAGGHYGYT
V: TRBV29-1; J: TRBJ1-1; CDR3: SGVRDRVNTEAF
V: TRBV6-5; J: TRBJ1-2; CDR3: ASSYLRTANYGYT
V: TRBV7-3; J: TRBJ1-1; CDR3: ASSSVPGQGNTEAF
V: TRBV4-3; J: TRBJ1-5; CDR3: ASSQEWGHQPQH
V: TRBV28; J: TRBJ2-7; CDR3: ASSLSARGADYEQY
V: TRBV7-2; J: TRBJ1-2; CDR3: ASSLAPAGYT
V: TRBV6-2/TRBV6-3; J: TRBJ1-2; CDR3: ASSDAYGYT
V: TRBV5-6; J: TRBJ1-1; CDR3: ASSLLVTEAF
V: TRBV7-2; J: TRBJ1-5; CDR3: ASSFHNSKLNSNQPQH
V: TRBV5-1; J: TRBJ1-1; CDR3: ASSLDSLPNTEAF
V: TRBV7-9; J: TRBJ1-6; CDR3: ASSLIRNNSPLH